This T cell receptor (beta chain) was sequenced in a study of cytomegalovirus exposure and HLA in healthy donors. Vbeta (60) and Jbeta (13) primers were used in the PCR. This table comes from immunoSEQ multiplex PCR, and its TCRdb copy is limited to in-frame clones, with some not included. The data contain approximately 130,000 clones, around two thirds of them singletons. The CDR3 contains 13 residues. V lost 6 bases, J lost 6 bases, and 9 bases stayed unmatched. CDR1 is SQVTM, CDR2 ANQGSEA, per germline. V is TRBV29-1 and J is TRBJ2-7, with 9 bases identical to TRBD1. Sequences were obtained from PBMCs. This receptor was identified in a woman in her thirties or forties in good health and CMV-seronegative. The CDR3 DNA reads as TGCAGCGTGGGACAGGGCTACCAGGGCGAGCAGTACTTC. Translation: CSVGQGYQGEQYF.